This TCR beta chain is drawn from a study of blood T cell repertoires in COVID-19. For the study at large: In each case, the material was cDNA or gDNA derived from T cells, B-cell-depleted T cells, or PBMCs.

Authors' processing steps: Nucleated cell number was recorded as an estimate derived from reference gene primer amplification. Method: immunoSEQ multiplex PCR; TCRdb's copy keeps in-frame clones and lacks some. The V and J calls and clone size were taken over from that table, and D and trimming were inferred from the DNA. Seen here are about 180,000 clones, 80% to 85% observed once, and the top ten hold 10% to 15%. The germline gives CDR1 SEHNR, CDR2 FQNEAQ (reference sequence). The CDR3 spans 14 residues. Trimming took 1 base from V and 4 from J, leaving 10 bases between them. It was during active infection that Seattle patients were enrolled and then longitudinally followed. This clone was counted only a few times.

Sequencing was performed on peripheral blood. The sequence was obtained from a woman of 80 years or more with COVID-19, enrolled during active disease. The chain combines TRBV7-9 with TRBJ1-2, with D maybe TRBD1 (5 bases). In nucleotides, the CDR3 is TGTGCCAGCAGCTTAGACCTCGACAGCTATGGCTACACCTTC. Its protein product is CASSLDLDSYGYTF.